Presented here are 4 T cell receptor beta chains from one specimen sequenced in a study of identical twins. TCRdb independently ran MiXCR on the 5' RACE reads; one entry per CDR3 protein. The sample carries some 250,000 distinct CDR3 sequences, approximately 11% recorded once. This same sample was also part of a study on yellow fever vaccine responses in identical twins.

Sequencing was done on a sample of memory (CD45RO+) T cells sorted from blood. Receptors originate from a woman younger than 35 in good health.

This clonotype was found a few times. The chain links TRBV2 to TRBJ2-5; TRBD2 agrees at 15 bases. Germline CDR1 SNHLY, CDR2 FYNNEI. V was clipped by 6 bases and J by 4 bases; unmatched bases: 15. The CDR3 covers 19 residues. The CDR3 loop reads CASRPLGLAGGRARETQYF. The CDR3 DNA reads TGTGCCAGCAGACCCTTGGGACTAGCGGGAGGAAGGGCCCGAGAGACCCAGTACTTC.

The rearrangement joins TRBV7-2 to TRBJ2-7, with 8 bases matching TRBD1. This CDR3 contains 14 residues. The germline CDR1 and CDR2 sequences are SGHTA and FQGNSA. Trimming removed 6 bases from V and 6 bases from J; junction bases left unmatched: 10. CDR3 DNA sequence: TGTGCCAGCAGGAAATCAGGGGGCCTCACCGAGCAGTACTTC. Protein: CASRKSGGLTEQYF.

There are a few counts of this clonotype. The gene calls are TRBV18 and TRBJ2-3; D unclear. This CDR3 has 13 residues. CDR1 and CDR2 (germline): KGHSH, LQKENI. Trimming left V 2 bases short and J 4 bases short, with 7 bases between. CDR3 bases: TGTGCCAGCTCACCAGGGGATTCAGATACGCAGTATTTT. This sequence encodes CASSPGDSDTQYF.

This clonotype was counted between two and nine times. The CDR3 DNA reads TGTGCCAGCAGTTTAAGGGTGAGGCGTTCACCCCTCCACTTT. Its protein product is CASSLRVRRSPLHF. The rearrangement joins TRBV28 to TRBJ1-6; D remains ambiguous. CDR1 is MDHEN, CDR2 SYDVKM, per germline. The CDR3 loop spans 14 amino acids. Trimming shortened V by 2 bases and J by 9 bases, and 11 bases separated the two germline ends.